The 12 T cell receptor beta chains below all came from one sample that was sequenced in a study of blood T cell repertoires in COVID-19 (dated by TCRdb to between 2020 and 2021). Library generation was performed with the immunoSEQ multiplex PCR assay. TCRdb re-hosts the immuneACCESS table, in-frame sequences only. Its copies lack some clones; in the studies checked, an unresolved V gene accounts for under half of them, and the cause for the rest is not known. This sample comprises 90,000 to 120,000 clones, around 92% of them detected only once. Approximately 5% of the sample is taken by the ten largest. The sample consisted of peripheral blood. Receptors were obtained from a man aged 40-55 years with active or convalescent COVID-19.

The chain employs TRBV7-3 and TRBJ2-7; 10 positions agree with TRBD1. With V trimmed by 2 bases and J by 5 bases, 6 bases remained unmatched. This CDR3 has 15 amino acids. Germline CDR1 and CDR2: SGHTA and FQGTGA. The CDR3 reads CASSLLGQGFDEQYF. The CDR3, as DNA: TGTGCCAGCAGCTTACTGGGACAGGGGTTCGACGAGCAGTACTTC.

The chain employs TRBV10-3 and TRBJ2-7, with a possible D match to TRBD1 (7 bases). Trimming shortened V by 0 bases and J by 4 bases, and 19 bases separated the two germline ends. The CDR3 sequence is 17 residues long. Germline CDR1 and CDR2: ENHRY and SYGVKD. CDR3 amino acids: CAISESRGRGDKYEQYF. CDR3 nucleotides: TGTGCCATCAGTGAGTCAAGGGGCAGGGGGGACAAGTACGAGCAGTACTTC.

V gene TRBV5-6 combines with J gene TRBJ2-7, with TRBD1 matching over 7 bases. Germline CDR1 and CDR2: SGHDT and YYEEEE. V lost 4 bases to trimming and J lost 7 bases; unmatched junction nucleotides: 8. CDR3 length: 13 amino acids. The CDR3 bases are TGTGCCAGCAGCAGACAGGGTTTTGGGGAGCAGTACTTC. Protein sequence: CASSRQGFGEQYF.

The chain joins TRBV6-5 to TRBJ2-4; 8 bases agree with TRBD1. CDR3 length: 15 residues. The germline gives CDR1 MNHEY, CDR2 SVGAGI. J lost 0 bases, V lost 7 bases, and 5 bases had no gene match. CDR3 sequence: CASTGQGLAKNIQYF. The CDR3 DNA is TGTGCCAGCACCGGACAGGGCCTAGCCAAAAACATTCAGTACTTC.

The chain joins TRBV4-1 to TRBJ2-6; D unresolved. Germline-derived CDR1 and CDR2 are MGHRA and YSYEKL. The CDR3 is 18 amino acids. Trimming cost V 0 bases and J 0 bases, with 12 bases left between them. The CDR3 reads CASSQDARRASGANVLTF. The CDR3 coding sequence is TGCGCCAGCAGCCAAGATGCGCGTCGCGCCTCTGGGGCCAACGTCCTGACTTTC.

This clone was detected a few times. CDR3: CASSFGTENQPQHF. CDR3 coding DNA: TGTGCCAGCAGCTTCGGGACAGAGAATCAGCCCCAGCATTTT. The V gene is TRBV5-6, the J gene TRBJ1-5; 7 bases are shared with TRBD1. V lost 2 bases and J lost 4; bases outside the gene matches: 3. This CDR3 comprises 14 residues. Looked up from germline, CDR1 is SGHDT and CDR2 is YYEEEE.

This clone was seen a single time. The chain links TRBV27 to TRBJ1-2, with D possibly matching TRBD1 (5 bases). This CDR3 spans 13 amino acids. Germline V gene data show CDR1 as MNHEY and CDR2 as SMNVEV (reference sequence). Between the trimmed V and J ends, which lost 5 bases and 7 bases, there was a span of 14 bases. The CDR3 sequence is CASSPDRFGGYTF. For the CDR3, the DNA is TGTGCCAGCAGTCCCGACAGATTCGGTGGCTACACCTTC.

The table lists this clone with a few counts. The CDR3, as DNA: TGTGCCAGCAGCCGCGAGAGGGGCTACACCTTC. It encodes CASSRERGYTF. V and J are TRBV11-2 and TRBJ1-2; D unclear. The CDR3 consists of 11 residues. The germline V gene encodes CDR1 SGHAT and CDR2 FQNNGV. The V end was cut by 5 bases, the J end by 8 bases, with 9 bases between.

V gene TRBV5-1 combines with J gene TRBJ2-3, with TRBD1 as a possible D gene (6 bases). From germline, CDR1 is SGHRS and CDR2 YFSETQ. V lost 3 bases and J lost 2, with 13 bases in between. This CDR3 has 15 residues. This CDR3 reads CASSSGQRFTDTQYF. The CDR3 DNA reads as TGCGCCAGCAGCTCCGGACAGCGGTTCACAGATACGCAGTATTTT.

This chain joins TRBV28 and TRBJ2-7; TRBD1 matches 10 bases. The CDR3 length is 15 residues. CDR1 is MDHEN and CDR2 is SYDVKM in the germline V gene. V dropped 5 bases and J dropped 1; count of bases not matched to a gene: 5. In DNA, the CDR3 is TGTGCCAGCAGTCTGCCGGGACAGGGGTCCTACGAGCAGTACTTC. Translated, it gives CASSLPGQGSYEQYF.

The V call is TRBV3-1 (or the pseudogene TRBV3-2), the J call TRBJ2-3; D remains ambiguous. This CDR3 has 14 amino acids. Germline CDR1 reads LGHDT; CDR2 reads YNNKEL (reference sequence). Deletions cut 4 bases from V and 8 bases from J, with 16 bases between. The CDR3 here is CASSLGPLLGTQYF. The CDR3 coding sequence is TGTGCCAGCAGCCTGGGCCCTCTGTTAGGTACGCAGTATTTT.

This chain uses TRBV27 with TRBJ1-2; TRBD1 matches at 11 bases. Germline loops: CDR1 MNHEY, CDR2 SMNVEV (reference sequence). The CDR3 is made up of 15 amino acids. Trimming removed 7 bases from V and 5 bases from J; junction bases left unmatched: 9. The CDR3 spells CASISWTGGSYGYTF. The CDR3 nucleotides are TGTGCCAGCATCTCCTGGACAGGGGGCTCATATGGCTACACCTTC.